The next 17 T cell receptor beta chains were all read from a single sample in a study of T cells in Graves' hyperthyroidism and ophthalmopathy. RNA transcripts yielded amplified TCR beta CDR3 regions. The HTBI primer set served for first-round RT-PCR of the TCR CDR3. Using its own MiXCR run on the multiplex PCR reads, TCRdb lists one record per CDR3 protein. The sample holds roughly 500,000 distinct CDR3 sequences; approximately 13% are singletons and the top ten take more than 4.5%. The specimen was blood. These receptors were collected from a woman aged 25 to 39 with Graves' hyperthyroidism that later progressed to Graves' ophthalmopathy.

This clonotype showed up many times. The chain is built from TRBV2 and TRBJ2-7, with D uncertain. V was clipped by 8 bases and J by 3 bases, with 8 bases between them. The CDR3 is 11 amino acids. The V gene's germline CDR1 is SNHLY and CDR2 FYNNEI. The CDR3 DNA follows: TGTGCCAGCTTGGTCGGCTACGAGCAGTACTTC. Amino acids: CASLVGYEQYF.

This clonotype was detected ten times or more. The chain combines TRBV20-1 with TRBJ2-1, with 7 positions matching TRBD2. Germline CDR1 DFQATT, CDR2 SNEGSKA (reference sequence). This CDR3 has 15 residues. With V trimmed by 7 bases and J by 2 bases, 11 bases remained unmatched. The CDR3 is CSVAGGSNAYNEQFF. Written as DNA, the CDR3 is TGCAGTGTTGCTGGCGGGAGTAACGCCTACAATGAGCAGTTCTTC.

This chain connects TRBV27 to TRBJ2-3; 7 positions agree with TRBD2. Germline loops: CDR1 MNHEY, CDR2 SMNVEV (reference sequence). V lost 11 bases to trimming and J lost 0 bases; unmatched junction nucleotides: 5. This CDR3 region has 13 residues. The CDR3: CAVGGDSTDTQYF. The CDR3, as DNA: TGTGCCGTTGGGGGGGATAGCACAGATACGCAGTATTTT.

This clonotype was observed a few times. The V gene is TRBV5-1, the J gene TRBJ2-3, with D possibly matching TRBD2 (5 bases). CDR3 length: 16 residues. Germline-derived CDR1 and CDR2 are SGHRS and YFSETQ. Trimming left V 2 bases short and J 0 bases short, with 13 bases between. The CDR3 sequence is CASSFGAGPSTDTQYF. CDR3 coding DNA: TGCGCCAGCAGCTTCGGTGCGGGCCCAAGCACAGATACGCAGTATTTT.

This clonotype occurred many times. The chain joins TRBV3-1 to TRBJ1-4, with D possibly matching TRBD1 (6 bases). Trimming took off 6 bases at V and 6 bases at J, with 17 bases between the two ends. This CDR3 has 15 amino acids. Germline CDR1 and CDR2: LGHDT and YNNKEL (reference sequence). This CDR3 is CASSSRGAGDEKLFF. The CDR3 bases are TGTGCCAGCAGTTCGCGAGGGGCAGGGGATGAAAAACTGTTTTTT. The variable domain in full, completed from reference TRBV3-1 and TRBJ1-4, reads DTAVSQTPKYLVTQMGNDKSIKCEQNLGHDTMYWYKQDSKKFLKIMFSYNNKELIINETVPNRFSPKSPDKAHLNLHINSLELGDSAVYFCASSSRGAGDEKLFFGSGTQLSVL.

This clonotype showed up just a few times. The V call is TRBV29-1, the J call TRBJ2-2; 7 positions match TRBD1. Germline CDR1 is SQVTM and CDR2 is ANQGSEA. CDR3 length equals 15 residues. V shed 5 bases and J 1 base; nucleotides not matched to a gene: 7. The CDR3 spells CSVSLGQLNTGELFF. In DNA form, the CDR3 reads TGCAGCGTTTCTTTGGGACAGTTGAACACCGGGGAGCTGTTTTTT.

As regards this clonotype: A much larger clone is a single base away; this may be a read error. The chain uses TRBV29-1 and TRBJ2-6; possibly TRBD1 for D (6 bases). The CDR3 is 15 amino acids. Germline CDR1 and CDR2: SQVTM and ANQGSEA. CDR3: CSVTSRGSGADVLTF. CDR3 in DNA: TGCAGCGTCACTTCCAGGGGCTCTGGGGCCGACGTCCTGACTTTC. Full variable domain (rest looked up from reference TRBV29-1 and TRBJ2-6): SAVISQKPSRDICQRGTSLTIQCQVDSQVTMMFWYRQQPGQSLTLIATANQGSEATYESGFVIDKFPISRPNLTFSTLTVSNMSPEDSSIYLCSVTSRGSGADVLTFGAGSRLTVL.

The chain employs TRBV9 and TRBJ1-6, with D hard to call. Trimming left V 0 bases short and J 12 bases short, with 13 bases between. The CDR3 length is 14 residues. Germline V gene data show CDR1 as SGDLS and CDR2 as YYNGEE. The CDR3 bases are TGTGCCAGCAGCGTAGGGCAGAGCGACCGACCCCTCCACTTT. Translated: CASSVGQSDRPLHF.

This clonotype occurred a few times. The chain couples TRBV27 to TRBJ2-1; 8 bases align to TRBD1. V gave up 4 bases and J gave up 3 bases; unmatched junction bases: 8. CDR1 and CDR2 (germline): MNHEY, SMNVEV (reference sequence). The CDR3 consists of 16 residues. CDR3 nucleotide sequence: TGTGCCAGCAGTTCCCGGGACAGGTCAAACTACAATGAGCAGTTCTTC. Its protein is CASSSRDRSNYNEQFF.

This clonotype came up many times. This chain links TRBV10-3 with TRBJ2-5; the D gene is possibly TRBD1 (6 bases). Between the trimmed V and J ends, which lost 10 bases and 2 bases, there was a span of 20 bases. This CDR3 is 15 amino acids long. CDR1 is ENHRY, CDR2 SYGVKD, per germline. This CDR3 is CATRGGQHNQETQYF. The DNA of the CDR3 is TGTGCCACCCGCGGTGGACAGCATAATCAAGAGACCCAGTACTTC.

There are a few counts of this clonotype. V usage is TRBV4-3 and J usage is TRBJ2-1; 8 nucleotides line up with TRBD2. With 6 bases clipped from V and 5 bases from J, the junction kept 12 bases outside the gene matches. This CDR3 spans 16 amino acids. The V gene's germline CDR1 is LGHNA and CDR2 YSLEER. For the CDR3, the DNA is TGCGCCAGCAGACGAGGGGCCGGGACTAGAAACAATGAGCAGTTCTTC. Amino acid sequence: CASRRGAGTRNNEQFF.

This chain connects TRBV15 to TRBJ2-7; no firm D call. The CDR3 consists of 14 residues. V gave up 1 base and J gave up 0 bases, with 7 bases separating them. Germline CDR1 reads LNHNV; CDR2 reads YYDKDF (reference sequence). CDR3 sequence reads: CATSRGGISYEQYF. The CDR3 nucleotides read TGTGCCACCAGCAGAGGTGGGATCTCCTACGAGCAGTACTTC. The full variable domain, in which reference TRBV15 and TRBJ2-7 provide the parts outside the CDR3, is DAMVIQNPRYQVTQFGKPVTLSCSQTLNHNVMYWYQQKSSQAPKLLFHYYDKDFNNEADTPDNFQSRRPNTSFCFLDIRSPGLGDTAMYLCATSRGGISYEQYFGPGTRLTVT.

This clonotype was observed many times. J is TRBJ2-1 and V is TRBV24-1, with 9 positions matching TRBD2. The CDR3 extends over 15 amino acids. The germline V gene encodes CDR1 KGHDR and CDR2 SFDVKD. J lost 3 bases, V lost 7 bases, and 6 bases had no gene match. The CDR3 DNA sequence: TGTGCCACCAGCACGACTAGCGGAGTCTACAATGAGCAGTTCTTC. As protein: CATSTTSGVYNEQFF.

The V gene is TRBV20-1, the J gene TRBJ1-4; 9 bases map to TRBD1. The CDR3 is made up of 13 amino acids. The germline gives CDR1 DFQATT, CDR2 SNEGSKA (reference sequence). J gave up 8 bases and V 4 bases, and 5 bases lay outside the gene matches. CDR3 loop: CSATTGGGEKLFF. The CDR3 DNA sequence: TGCAGTGCTACCACAGGGGGCGGAGAAAAACTGTTTTTT.

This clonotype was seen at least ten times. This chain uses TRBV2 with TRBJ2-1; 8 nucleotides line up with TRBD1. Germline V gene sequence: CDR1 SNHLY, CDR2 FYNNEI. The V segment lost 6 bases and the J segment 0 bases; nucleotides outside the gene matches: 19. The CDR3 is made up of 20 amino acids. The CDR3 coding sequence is TGTGCCAGCAGACCCAGTAGGGCAGGGGGCGATTCACGCTCCTACAATGAGCAGTTCTTC. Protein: CASRPSRAGGDSRSYNEQFF.

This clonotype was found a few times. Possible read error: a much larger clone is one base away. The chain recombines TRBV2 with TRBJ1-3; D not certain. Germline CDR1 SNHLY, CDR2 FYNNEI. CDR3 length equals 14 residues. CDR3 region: CATTLGVQGSTIYF. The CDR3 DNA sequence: TGTGCCACCACGTTGGGTGTTCAAGGAAGCACCATATATTTT. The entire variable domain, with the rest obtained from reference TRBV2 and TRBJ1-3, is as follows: EPEVTQTPSHQVTQMGQEVILRCVPISNHLYFYWYRQILGQKVEFLVSFYNNEISEKSEIFDDQFSVERPDGSNFTLKIRSTKLEDSAMYFCATTLGVQGSTIYFGEGSWLTVV.

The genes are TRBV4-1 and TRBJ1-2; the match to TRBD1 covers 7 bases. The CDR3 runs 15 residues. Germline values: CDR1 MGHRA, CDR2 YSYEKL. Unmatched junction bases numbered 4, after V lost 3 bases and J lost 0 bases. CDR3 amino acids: CASSHPGTANYGYTF. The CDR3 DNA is TGCGCCAGCAGCCATCCCGGGACAGCTAACTATGGCTACACCTTC.